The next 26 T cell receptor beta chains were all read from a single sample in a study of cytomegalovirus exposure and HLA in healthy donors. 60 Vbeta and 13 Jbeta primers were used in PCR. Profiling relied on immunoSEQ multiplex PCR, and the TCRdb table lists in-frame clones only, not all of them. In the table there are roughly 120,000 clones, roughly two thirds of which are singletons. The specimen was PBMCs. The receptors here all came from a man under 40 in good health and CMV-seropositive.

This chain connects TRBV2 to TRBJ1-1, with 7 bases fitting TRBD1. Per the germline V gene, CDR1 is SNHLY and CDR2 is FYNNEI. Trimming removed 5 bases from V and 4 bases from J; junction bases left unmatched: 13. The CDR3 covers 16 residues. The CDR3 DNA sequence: TGTGCCAGCAGTCCCCCGGGACAGCCTGGGGTCACTGAAGCTTTCTTT. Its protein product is CASSPPGQPGVTEAFF.

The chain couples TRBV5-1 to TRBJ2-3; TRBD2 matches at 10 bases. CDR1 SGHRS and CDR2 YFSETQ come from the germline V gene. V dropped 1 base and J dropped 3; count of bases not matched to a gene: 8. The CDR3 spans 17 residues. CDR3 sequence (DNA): TGCGCCAGCAGCTTGCCTAGCGGGAGAGGAGCTACAGATACGCAGTATTTT. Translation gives CASSLPSGRGATDTQYF. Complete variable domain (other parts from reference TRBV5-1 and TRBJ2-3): KAGVTQTPRYLIKTRGQQVTLSCSPISGHRSVSWYQQTPGQGLQFLFEYFSETQRNKGNFPGRFSGRQFSNSRSEMNVSTLELGDSALYLCASSLPSGRGATDTQYFGPGTRLTVL.

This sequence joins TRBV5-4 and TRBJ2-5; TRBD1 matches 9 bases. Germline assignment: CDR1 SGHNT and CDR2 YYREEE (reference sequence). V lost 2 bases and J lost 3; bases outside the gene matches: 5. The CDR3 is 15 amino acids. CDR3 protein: CASSFARTGEETQYF. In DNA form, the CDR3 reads TGTGCCAGCAGCTTCGCTCGGACAGGGGAAGAGACCCAGTACTTC.

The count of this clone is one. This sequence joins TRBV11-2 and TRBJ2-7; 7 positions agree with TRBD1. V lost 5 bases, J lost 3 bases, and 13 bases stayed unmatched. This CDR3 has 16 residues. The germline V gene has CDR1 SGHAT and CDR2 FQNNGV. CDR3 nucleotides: TGTGCCAGCAGCCATGGGACAGCCACAAGAATCTACGAGCAGTACTTC. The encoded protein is CASSHGTATRIYEQYF.

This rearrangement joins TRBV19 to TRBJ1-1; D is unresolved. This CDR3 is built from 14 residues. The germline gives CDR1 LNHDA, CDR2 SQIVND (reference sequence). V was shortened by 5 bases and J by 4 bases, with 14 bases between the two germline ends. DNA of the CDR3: TGTGCCAGTAGTTCCCTCGGAGGGAGCACTGAAGCTTTCTTT. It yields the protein CASSSLGGSTEAFF.

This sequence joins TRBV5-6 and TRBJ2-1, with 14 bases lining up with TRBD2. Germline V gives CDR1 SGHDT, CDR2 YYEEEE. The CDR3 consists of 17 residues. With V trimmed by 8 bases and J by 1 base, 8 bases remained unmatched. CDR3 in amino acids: CASTGTSGSRSYNEQFF. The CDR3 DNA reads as TGTGCCAGTACCGGGACTAGCGGGAGTAGGTCCTACAATGAGCAGTTCTTC.

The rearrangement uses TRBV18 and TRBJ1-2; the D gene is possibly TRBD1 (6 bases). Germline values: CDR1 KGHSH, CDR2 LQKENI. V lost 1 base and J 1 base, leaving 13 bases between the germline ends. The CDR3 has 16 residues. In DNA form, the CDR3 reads TGTGCCAGCTCACCACTACCACAGGGCCATAACTATGGCTACACCTTC. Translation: CASSPLPQGHNYGYTF.

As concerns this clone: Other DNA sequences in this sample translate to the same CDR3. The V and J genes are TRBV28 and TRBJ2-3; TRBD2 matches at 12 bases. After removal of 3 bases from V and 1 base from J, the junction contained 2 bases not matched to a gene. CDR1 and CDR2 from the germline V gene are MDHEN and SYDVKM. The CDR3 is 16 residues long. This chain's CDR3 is CASSFLAGGGTDTQYF. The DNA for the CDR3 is TGTGCCAGCAGTTTCCTAGCGGGGGGGGGCACAGATACGCAGTATTTT. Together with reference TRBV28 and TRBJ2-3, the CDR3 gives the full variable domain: DVKVTQSSRYLVKRTGEKVFLECVQDMDHENMFWYRQDPGLGLRLIYFSYDVKMKEKGDIPEGYSVSREKKERFSLILESASTNQTSMYLCASSFLAGGGTDTQYFGPGTRLTVL.

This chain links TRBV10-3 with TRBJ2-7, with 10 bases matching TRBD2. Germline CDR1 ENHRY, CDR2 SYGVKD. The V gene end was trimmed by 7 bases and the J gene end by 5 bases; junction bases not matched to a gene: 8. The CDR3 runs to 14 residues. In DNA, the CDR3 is TGTGCCATCAACATAGCGGGAGGCACCAACGAGCAGTACTTC. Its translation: CAINIAGGTNEQYF.

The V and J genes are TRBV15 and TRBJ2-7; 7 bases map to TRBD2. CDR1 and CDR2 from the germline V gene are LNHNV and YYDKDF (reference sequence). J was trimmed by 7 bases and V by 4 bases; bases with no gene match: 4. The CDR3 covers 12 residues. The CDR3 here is CATSTWGGEQYF. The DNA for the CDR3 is TGTGCCACCAGCACCTGGGGGGGAGAGCAGTACTTC.

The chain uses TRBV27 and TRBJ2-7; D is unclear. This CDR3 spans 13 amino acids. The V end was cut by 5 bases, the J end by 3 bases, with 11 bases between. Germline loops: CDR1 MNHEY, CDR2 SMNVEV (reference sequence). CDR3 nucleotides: TGTGCCAGCAGTCCGATCCGAGACTACGAGCAGTACTTC. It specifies CASSPIRDYEQYF.

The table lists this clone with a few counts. The chain's CDR3 is CASTKGAGGTTEAFF. DNA for the CDR3: TGTGCCAGCACCAAAGGGGCGGGGGGGACCACTGAAGCTTTCTTT. This sequence joins TRBV2 and TRBJ1-1, with D possibly matching TRBD1 (5 bases). The CDR3 runs to 15 residues. V lost 7 bases to trimming and J lost 4 bases, with 19 bases between them. In germline, CDR1 is SNHLY, CDR2 FYNNEI.

The CDR3 region is CASSRGLAASSYNEQFF. Here the CDR3 DNA reads TGCGCCAGCAGCCGCGGACTAGCGGCAAGCTCCTACAATGAGCAGTTCTTC. The chain links TRBV4-3 to TRBJ2-1; 10 bases align to TRBD2. V shed 4 bases, J shed 0 bases, and the junction held 6 bases outside the gene matches. From germline, CDR1 is LGHNA and CDR2 YSLEER. The CDR3 sequence is 17 residues long.

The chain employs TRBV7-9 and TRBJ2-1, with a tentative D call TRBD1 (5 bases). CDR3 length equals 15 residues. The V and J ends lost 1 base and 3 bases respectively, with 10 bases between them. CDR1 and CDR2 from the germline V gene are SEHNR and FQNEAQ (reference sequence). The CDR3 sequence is CASSLGQGFYNEQFF. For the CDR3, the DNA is TGTGCCAGCAGCTTAGGGCAGGGATTCTACAATGAGCAGTTCTTC.

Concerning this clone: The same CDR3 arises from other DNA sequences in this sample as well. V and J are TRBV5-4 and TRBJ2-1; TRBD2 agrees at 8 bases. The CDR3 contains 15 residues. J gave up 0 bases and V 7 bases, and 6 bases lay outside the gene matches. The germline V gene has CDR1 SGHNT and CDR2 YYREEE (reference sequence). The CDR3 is CASARGGSSYNEQFF. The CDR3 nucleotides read TGTGCCAGCGCCCGGGGGGGGAGCTCCTACAATGAGCAGTTCTTC.

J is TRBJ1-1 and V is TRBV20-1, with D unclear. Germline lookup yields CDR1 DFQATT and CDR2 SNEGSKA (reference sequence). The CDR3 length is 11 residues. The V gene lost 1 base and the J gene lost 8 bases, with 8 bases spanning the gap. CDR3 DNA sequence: TGCAGTGCTAGAGCCTCGCGAGAAGCTTTCTTT. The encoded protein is CSARASREAFF.

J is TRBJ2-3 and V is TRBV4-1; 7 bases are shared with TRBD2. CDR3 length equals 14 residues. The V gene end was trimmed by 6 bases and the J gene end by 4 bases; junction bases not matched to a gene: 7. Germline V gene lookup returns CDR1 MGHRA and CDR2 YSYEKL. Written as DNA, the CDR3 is TGCGCCAGCAGTCGGGCGGGAGCGGCAGATACGCAGTATTTT. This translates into CASSRAGAADTQYF.

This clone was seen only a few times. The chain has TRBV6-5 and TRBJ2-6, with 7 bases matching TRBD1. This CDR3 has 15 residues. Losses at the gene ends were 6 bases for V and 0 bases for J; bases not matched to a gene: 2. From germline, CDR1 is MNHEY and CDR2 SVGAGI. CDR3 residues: CASRGTASGANVLTF. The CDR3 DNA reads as TGTGCCAGCAGGGGGACAGCCTCTGGGGCCAACGTCCTGACTTTC.

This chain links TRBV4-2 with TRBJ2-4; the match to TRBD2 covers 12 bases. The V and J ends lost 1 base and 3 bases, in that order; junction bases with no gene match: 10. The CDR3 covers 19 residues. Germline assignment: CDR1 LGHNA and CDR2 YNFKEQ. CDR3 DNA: TGTGCCAGCAGCCAAGGGCTAGCGGGAGGGAGTTTAGTCAAAAACATTCAGTACTTC. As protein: CASSQGLAGGSLVKNIQYF.

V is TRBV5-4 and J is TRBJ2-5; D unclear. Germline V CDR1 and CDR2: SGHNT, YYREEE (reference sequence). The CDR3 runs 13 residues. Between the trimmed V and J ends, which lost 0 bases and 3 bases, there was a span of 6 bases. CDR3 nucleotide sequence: TGTGCCAGCAGCTTGGGCGAAGAAGAGACCCAGTACTTC. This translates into CASSLGEEETQYF.

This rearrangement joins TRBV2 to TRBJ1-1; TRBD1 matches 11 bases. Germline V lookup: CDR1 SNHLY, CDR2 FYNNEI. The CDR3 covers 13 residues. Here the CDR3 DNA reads TGTGGGGGACAGGGGGAAGTAGGCACTGAAGCTTTCTTT. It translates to CGGQGEVGTEAFF.

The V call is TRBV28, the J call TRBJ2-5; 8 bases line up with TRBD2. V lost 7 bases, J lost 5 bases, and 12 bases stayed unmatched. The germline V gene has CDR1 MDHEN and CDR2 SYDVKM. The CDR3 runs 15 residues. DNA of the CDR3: TGTGCCAGCACCGGAATGGGGGGCGGGGGGGAGACCCAGTACTTC. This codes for CASTGMGGGGETQYF.

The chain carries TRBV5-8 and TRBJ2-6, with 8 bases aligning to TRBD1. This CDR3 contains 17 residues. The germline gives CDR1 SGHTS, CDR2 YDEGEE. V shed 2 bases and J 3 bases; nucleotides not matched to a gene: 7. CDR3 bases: TGTGCCAGCAGCTTTCAGCAGGGGGCTTATGGGGCCAACGTCCTGACTTTC. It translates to CASSFQQGAYGANVLTF.

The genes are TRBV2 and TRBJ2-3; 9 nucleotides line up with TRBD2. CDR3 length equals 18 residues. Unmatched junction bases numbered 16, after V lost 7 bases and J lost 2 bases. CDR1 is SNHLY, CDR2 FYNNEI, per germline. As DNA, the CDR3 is TGTGCCAGCACCTCGCTTATACTAGCGGGCGGTAACACAGATACGCAGTATTTT. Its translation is CASTSLILAGGNTDTQYF.

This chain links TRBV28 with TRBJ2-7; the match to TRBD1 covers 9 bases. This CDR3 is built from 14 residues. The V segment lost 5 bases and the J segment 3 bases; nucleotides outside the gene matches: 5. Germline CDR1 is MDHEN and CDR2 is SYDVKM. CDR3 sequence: CASSTPGQGYEQYF. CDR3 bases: TGTGCCAGCAGTACCCCGGGACAGGGCTACGAGCAGTACTTC.

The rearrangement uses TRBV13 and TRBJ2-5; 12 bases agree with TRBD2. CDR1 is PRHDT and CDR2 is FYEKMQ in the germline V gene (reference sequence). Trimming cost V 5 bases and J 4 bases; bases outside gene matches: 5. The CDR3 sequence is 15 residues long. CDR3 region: CASSLLAGGGETQYF. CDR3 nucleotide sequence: TGTGCCAGCAGCCTCCTAGCGGGAGGGGGAGAGACCCAGTACTTC.